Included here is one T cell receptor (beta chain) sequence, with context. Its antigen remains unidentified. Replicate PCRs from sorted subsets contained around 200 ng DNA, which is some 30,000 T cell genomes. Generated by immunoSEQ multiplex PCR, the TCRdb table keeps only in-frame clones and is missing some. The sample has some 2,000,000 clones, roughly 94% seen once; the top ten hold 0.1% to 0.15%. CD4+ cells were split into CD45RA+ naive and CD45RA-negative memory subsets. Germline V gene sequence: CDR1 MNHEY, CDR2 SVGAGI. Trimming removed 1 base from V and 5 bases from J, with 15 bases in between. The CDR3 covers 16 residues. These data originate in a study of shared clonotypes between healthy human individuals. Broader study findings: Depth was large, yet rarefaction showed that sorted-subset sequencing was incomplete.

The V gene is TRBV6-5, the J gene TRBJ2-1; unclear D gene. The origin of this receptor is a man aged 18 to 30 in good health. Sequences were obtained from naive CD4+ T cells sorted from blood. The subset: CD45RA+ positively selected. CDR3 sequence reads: CASSYFARTNHNEQFF. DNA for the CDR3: TGTGCCAGCAGTTACTTTGCCCGGACGAATCACAATGAGCAGTTCTTC.